These T cell receptor beta chains were read from a single sample in a study of OX40 agonist ivuxolimab in advanced cancers. The assay was immunoSEQ multiplex PCR, and TCRdb's table has in-frame clones only and misses some. Among 68,000 or so clones listed, around four fifths were seen once. The source was CD4+ or CD8+ T cells sorted from blood, collected in a trial of the OX40 agonist ivuxolimab. These receptors originate from an adult with an advanced solid tumor such as melanoma, head and neck, liver or kidney cancer. The CDR3 runs from the conserved cysteine through the conserved F or W. The order of the fields is CDR3 length, D gene, V gene, J gene, clone size, CDR3 DNA, CDR3 protein. D genes are given only for firm matches. Size is stated for part of the rows, as once, few or many counts, or as a class when the clone is expanded.

>15|TRBD2|TRBV28|TRBJ2-7|-
TGTGCCAGCAGTTTAGAGTGGGAGGGGTCCTACGAGCAGTACTTC
CASSLEWEGSYEQYF
>17|TRBD1|TRBV19|TRBJ1-2|-
TGTGCCAGTAGTATAGATCGGGGGGGACAGGGGCGCTATGGCTACACCTTC
CASSIDRGGQGRYGYTF
>11|-|TRBV29-1|TRBJ1-2|few
TGCAGCGCCCGAGAGGGGGGCGGCTACACCTTC
CSAREGGGYTF
>13|-|TRBV4-2|TRBJ1-3|-
TGTGCCAGCACCAGCCTCTTGAGGAACACCATATATTTT
CASTSLLRNTIYF
>16|TRBD1|TRBV11-2|TRBJ1-4|once
TGTGCCAGCAGCTTAGCGGGTCAGGGGGGCGGTGAAAAACTGTTTTTT
CASSLAGQGGGEKLFF
>13|-|TRBV2|TRBJ2-7|-
TGTGCCAGCAGAGGGTTCGGTCCATACGAGCAGTACTTC
CASRGFGPYEQYF
>15|-|TRBV4-3|TRBJ2-7|-
TGCGCCAGCAGCCAAGATTATACAGGTACCTACGAGCAGTACTTC
CASSQDYTGTYEQYF
>15|-|TRBV4-1|TRBJ2-2|once
TGCGCCAGCAGCCAGGGGGAGCTAGCCACCGGGGAGCTGTTTTTT
CASSQGELATGELFF
>12|-|TRBV11-2|TRBJ2-1|-
TGTGCCAGCAGCCCCAGTTTTAATGAGCAGTTCTTC
CASSPSFNEQFF
>15|-|TRBV28|TRBJ2-1|-
TGTGCCAGCACTACCGGTGGCGTGGCTGGTAATGAGCAGTTCTTC
CASTTGGVAGNEQFF
>13|-|TRBV5-1|TRBJ2-3|-
TGCGCCAGCAGCTTAGGAAGCACAGATACGCAGTATTTT
CASSLGSTDTQYF
>14|-|TRBV2|TRBJ2-2|-
TGTGCCAGCAGAGACAGGAGAGGGAACGGGGAGCTGTTTTTT
CASRDRRGNGELFF
>15|TRBD2|TRBV19|TRBJ2-1|-
TGTGCCAGTAGTATTATAACTAGCGGGAGTCTTGAGCAGTTCTTC
CASSIITSGSLEQFF
>13|-|TRBV7-2|TRBJ2-5|-
TGTGCCAGCAGCCCCGGGACTCAAGAGACCCAGTACTTC
CASSPGTQETQYF
>14|TRBD1|TRBV5-6|TRBJ2-7|once
TGTGCCAGCAGCTGGGGACAGGGAGCCTACGAGCAGTACTTC
CASSWGQGAYEQYF
>14|-|TRBV4-1|TRBJ2-7|-
TGCGCCAGCAGCCTGGGGGTAGGGGTGAACGAGCAGTACTTC
CASSLGVGVNEQYF
>14|-|TRBV9|TRBJ1-4|-
TGTGCCAGCAGCGGCGGTCCGGGGGTAGAAAAACTGTTTTTT
CASSGGPGVEKLFF
>16|TRBD1|TRBV5-1|TRBJ1-2|-
TGCGCCAGCAGCCTGACGCCGGGACAGGGGGCCTATGGCTACACCTTC
CASSLTPGQGAYGYTF
>15|-|TRBV4-3|TRBJ1-1|-
TGCGCCAGCAGCCAGCACAGGCTCATGAACACTGAAGCTTTCTTT
CASSQHRLMNTEAFF
>14|-|TRBV9|TRBJ2-5|once
TGTGCCAGCAGCGTAGCGTCAGGCTTTGAGACCCAGTACTTC
CASSVASGFETQYF
>20|TRBD1|TRBV14|TRBJ1-4|few
TGTGCCAGCAGCCAATTTTTTGTGACAGGGGGCCAACCCGCGCATGAAAAACTGTTTTTT
CASSQFFVTGGQPAHEKLFF
>14|-|TRBV15|TRBJ1-2|-
TGTGCCACCAGCACCCGGGATGGCGTATATGGCTACACCTTC
CATSTRDGVYGYTF
>17|TRBD1|TRBV7-9|TRBJ1-3|once
TGTGCCAGCAGCCTGTTTGGGACAGGGGGCACTGGAAACACCATATATTTT
CASSLFGTGGTGNTIYF
>15|TRBD1|TRBV28|TRBJ1-5|-
TGTGCCAGTAAATTCACAGGGGCGGGGAATCAGCCCCAGCATTTT
CASKFTGAGNQPQHF
>16|TRBD1|TRBV19|TRBJ2-4|few
TGTGCCAGTAGTTTCAAACAGGGGGCTGCCAAAAACATTCAGTACTTC
CASSFKQGAAKNIQYF
>12|-|TRBV2|TRBJ1-3|-
TGTGCCAGCAGGGCCCACCGAGGCACCATATATTTT
CASRAHRGTIYF
>15|-|TRBV7-9|TRBJ1-1|-
TGTGCCAGCAGCTTAGTTGCAGGGACGAACACTGAAGCTTTCTTT
CASSLVAGTNTEAFF
>13|-|TRBV5-1|TRBJ2-3|-
TGCGCCAGCAATCTAGGCAGCACAGATACGCAGTATTTT
CASNLGSTDTQYF
>14|TRBD2|TRBV5-8|TRBJ2-7|-
TGTGCCAGCAGCCTGGGGACTAGAACGCTCGAGCAGTACTTC
CASSLGTRTLEQYF
>13|TRBD1|TRBV2|TRBJ1-5|-
TGTGCCAGCAGAGGGGGCGGCGGTCAGCCCCAGCATTTT
CASRGGGGQPQHF
>14|-|TRBV19|TRBJ1-2|-
TGTGCCAGTAGTCGACCGGACGCTAACTATGGCTACACCTTC
CASSRPDANYGYTF
>22|TRBD2|TRBV7-6|TRBJ2-3|-
TGTGCCAGCAGCCTCCCAACCGGGACTAGCGGGGCGGAGGCATCTAGCACAGATACGCAGTATTTT
CASSLPTGTSGAEASSTDTQYF
>13|TRBD1|TRBV27|TRBJ1-5|-
TGTGCCAGCAGTTTAGCCAGGGGGCGGCCCCAGCATTTT
CASSLARGRPQHF
>14|-|TRBV7-2|TRBJ2-5|-
TGTGCCAGCAGCCCGGTGAGAGTAGCGGAGACCCAGTACTTC
CASSPVRVAETQYF
>15|-|TRBV5-1|TRBJ1-1|-
TGCGCCAGCAGCCCCCCCCCGGGACAGAACACTGAAGCTTTCTTT
CASSPPPGQNTEAFF
>17|TRBD2|TRBV11-1|TRBJ2-7|-
TGTGCCAGCAGCACGGCGCCCGGGACTAGTCGATCCTACGAGCAGTACTTC
CASSTAPGTSRSYEQYF
>16|TRBD1|TRBV30|TRBJ1-1|-
TGTGCCTGGAGTGTCTCGGGCAGGGGGCAATTCACTGAAGCTTTCTTT
CAWSVSGRGQFTEAFF
>16|TRBD1|TRBV5-6|TRBJ2-4|-
TGTGCCAGCAGCTTGGGAGGGACAGGGGCCAAAAACATTCAGTACTTC
CASSLGGTGAKNIQYF
>15|TRBD1|TRBV19|TRBJ1-5|-
TGTGCCAGTAGTATACGCGACAGGGAGGGACAGCCCCAGCATTTT
CASSIRDREGQPQHF
>13|-|TRBV15|TRBJ2-7|many
TGTGCCACCAGCAGAGAGGATTCATACGAGCAGTACTTC
CATSREDSYEQYF
>15|TRBD1|TRBV27|TRBJ1-2|-
TGTGCCAGCAGTCCTAGGACAGGGGCAAACTATGGCTACACCTTC
CASSPRTGANYGYTF
>13|TRBD1|TRBV27|TRBJ1-2|-
TGTGCCAGCCGACAGGGTGGAGCGGGTGGCTACACCTTC
CASRQGGAGGYTF
>17|-|TRBV7-9|TRBJ2-6|-
TGTGCCAGCAGCGGTGGGGATTTCACCTCTGGGGCCAACGTCCTGACTTTC
CASSGGDFTSGANVLTF
>14|TRBD2|TRBV29-1|TRBJ2-3|-
TGCAGCATTCTCCGGGGGGGGGCGGCTGATACGCAGTATTTT
CSILRGGAADTQYF
>14|TRBD1|TRBV30|TRBJ1-3|-
TGTGCCTGGAGTCCCGGGACAGTCGGAAACACCATATATTTT
CAWSPGTVGNTIYF
>14|-|TRBV2|TRBJ1-4|-
TGTGCCAGCAGTCCCACTGCAACTAATGAAAAACTGTTTTTT
CASSPTATNEKLFF
>13|-|TRBV5-1|TRBJ1-3|-
TGCGCCAGCAGCTTGGACAGTGGAAACACCATATATTTT
CASSLDSGNTIYF
>15|TRBD1|TRBV10-1|TRBJ2-3|-
TGCGCCAGCAGTGGGTGGCAGGGGGCCACAGATACGCAGTATTTT
CASSGWQGATDTQYF
>14|-|TRBV5-1|TRBJ1-2|few
TGCGCCAGCAGCTTGGAGCGGGGCTACTATGGCTACACCTTC
CASSLERGYYGYTF
>12|-|TRBV5-8|TRBJ2-7|-
TGTGCCAGCAGCTTGGAGGGGGACGAGCAGTACTTC
CASSLEGDEQYF